This T cell receptor beta chain was profiled in a study of blood T cell repertoires in COVID-19. Study-level background: Researchers got acute and convalescent COVID-19 samples from the United States, Italy and Spain. PBMCs, B-cell-depleted T cells, or T cells were the source of the cDNA or gDNA that made up the material.

Original handling: Reference gene primer amplification gave estimated nucleated cell counts. The assay was immunoSEQ multiplex PCR, and TCRdb's table has in-frame clones only and misses some. For V, J and clone size, that table is used; D and trimming come from the DNA. The sample yields about 670,000 clones, approximately 90% seen once. Trimming cost V 6 bases and J 8 bases; bases outside gene matches: 11. The CDR3 has 15 amino acids. CDR1 and CDR2 from the germline V gene are LNHDA and SQIVND (reference sequence). The clonotype originates from a woman younger than 30 with acute or convalescent COVID-19. This chain uses TRBV19 with TRBJ1-4; 8 bases match TRBD1. Sequenced input: peripheral blood. CDR3 nucleotide sequence: TGTGCCAGTAGGGCCTTCAGGGGGCGAGACGAAAAACTGTTTTTT. This gives the protein CASRAFRGRDEKLFF.